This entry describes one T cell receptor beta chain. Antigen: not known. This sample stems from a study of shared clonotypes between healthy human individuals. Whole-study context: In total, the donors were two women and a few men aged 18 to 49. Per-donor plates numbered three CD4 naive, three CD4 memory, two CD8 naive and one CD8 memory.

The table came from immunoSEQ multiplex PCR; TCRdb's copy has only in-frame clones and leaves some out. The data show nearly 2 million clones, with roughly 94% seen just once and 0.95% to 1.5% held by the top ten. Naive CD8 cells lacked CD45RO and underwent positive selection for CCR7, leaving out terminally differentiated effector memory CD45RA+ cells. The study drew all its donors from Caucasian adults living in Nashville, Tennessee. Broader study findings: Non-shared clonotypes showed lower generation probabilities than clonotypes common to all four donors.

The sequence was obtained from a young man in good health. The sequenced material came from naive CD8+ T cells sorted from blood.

DNA of the CDR3: TGTGCCAGCAGCCCCGGAGGGGTTCGGCCTCTAGGTGCAGATACGCAGTATTTT. Its protein product is CASSPGGVRPLGADTQYF. The chain uses TRBV9 and TRBJ2-3; D is perhaps TRBD2 (6 bases). Per the germline V gene, CDR1 is SGDLS and CDR2 is YYNGEE. The CDR3 runs to 18 residues. V shed 4 bases and J shed 4 bases, with 25 bases lying between them.